This T cell receptor beta chain originates from a study of cytotoxic CD8 clonotypes in ibrutinib-treated CLL. Study-level information: The study included roughly 10 relapsed/refractory and 15 treatment-naive patients; 17 had IGHV unmutated disease. Study-wide findings and caveats: Clonality at baseline surpassed age-matched healthy donors and tracked circulating CD8+ T-cell counts.

The CDR3 runs 14 residues. Germline assignment: CDR1 MNHEY and CDR2 SVGAGI. The V end lost 6 bases, the J end lost 4 bases, and 16 bases lay between the germline ends. TCRdb's copy holds only in-frame clones and misses some; the assay was immunoSEQ multiplex PCR. The data contain 90,000 to 100,000 clones, about 72% of them singletons. As for this clone: Its antigen is currently unknown.

Sequenced material: PBMCs, taken after 12 months of ibrutinib treatment. The TCR originated in a human donor with chronic lymphocytic leukemia. This sequence joins TRBV6-5 and TRBJ2-7, with D perhaps given as TRBD1 or TRBD2 (5 bases each). The CDR3 region has the DNA TGTGCCAGCAGCTACGGGGCAGTGCGATACGAGCAGTACTTC. Translating gives CASSYGAVRYEQYF.